Following are 27 T cell receptor beta chains from one sample sequenced in a study of breast tumors, draining lymph nodes, adjacent tissues. Breast cancer patients provided tissue from their axillary draining lymph nodes. Using its own MiXCR run on the multiplex PCR reads, TCRdb lists one record per CDR3 protein. The sample holds about 110,000 distinct CDR3 sequences; 30% are singletons and the top ten take 5.5% to 7%. The source material was axillary lymph node tissue. Every receptor here comes from a female donor with breast cancer. Some clones in this sample may be carry-over from other donors' samples.

V is TRBV20-1 and J is TRBJ2-3, with 7 positions matching TRBD1. The germline CDR1 and CDR2 sequences are DFQATT and SNEGSKA (reference sequence). This CDR3 is built from 15 residues. The V segment lost 6 bases and the J segment 0 bases; nucleotides outside the gene matches: 9. The CDR3 loop is CSAGTAETSTDTQYF. CDR3 nucleotide sequence: TGCAGTGCCGGGACAGCCGAAACTAGCACAGATACGCAGTATTTT.

This clonotype occurred many times. V usage is TRBV11-3 and J usage is TRBJ2-1; D call uncertain. The CDR3 is 15 residues long. Germline V gene lookup returns CDR1 SGHNT and CDR2 YENEEA. V lost 0 bases and J 0 bases, leaving 6 bases between the germline ends. CDR3 sequence: CASSLDVSSYNEQFF. The CDR3 DNA reads TGTGCCAGCAGCTTAGATGTTAGCTCCTACAATGAGCAGTTCTTC.

There are many counts of this clonotype. V gene TRBV19 combines with J gene TRBJ1-2; D ambiguous. V was cut by 1 base and J by 7 bases, with 16 bases left in between. This CDR3 has 15 amino acids. In germline, CDR1 is LNHDA, CDR2 SQIVND (reference sequence). CDR3 bases: TGTGCCAGTAGTATAGGTTCTACGGGAATCGGTGGCTACACCTTC. This encodes CASSIGSTGIGGYTF.

This clonotype was detected many times. This rearrangement joins TRBV7-2 to TRBJ1-2; 8 nucleotides match TRBD1. This CDR3 is 15 amino acids long. CDR1 and CDR2 from the germline V gene are SGHTA and FQGNSA. J was trimmed by 5 bases and V by 5 bases; bases with no gene match: 10. CDR3 bases: TGTGCCAGCAGCCCCATTGGGACAGGACTGTATGGCTACACCTTC. It encodes CASSPIGTGLYGYTF.

This clonotype was seen ten or more times. V is TRBV5-1 and J is TRBJ2-6; weak D call: TRBD2 (5 bases). The CDR3 totals 16 residues. V lost 1 base and J lost 4, with 12 bases in between. The germline V gene encodes CDR1 SGHRS and CDR2 YFSETQ. CDR3 region: CASSLFSPGGANVLTF. Written as DNA, the CDR3 is TGCGCCAGCAGCTTGTTTTCCCCGGGAGGGGCCAACGTCCTGACTTTC.

This clonotype occurred many times. The chain uses TRBV20-1 and TRBJ2-7; D ambiguous. Trimming cost V 3 bases and J 3 bases, with 6 bases left between them. The V gene's germline CDR1 is DFQATT and CDR2 SNEGSKA (reference sequence). The CDR3 is 11 amino acids. CDR3 loop: CSARFLYEQYF. The CDR3 nucleotides are TGCAGTGCTAGGTTTCTCTACGAGCAGTACTTC.

By share, this clonotype counts as medium-sized. This chain connects TRBV7-9 to TRBJ2-5; 9 bases agree with TRBD1. Germline assignment: CDR1 SEHNR and CDR2 FQNEAQ (reference sequence). After removal of 5 bases from V and 2 bases from J, the junction contained 9 bases not matched to a gene. This CDR3 contains 16 residues. The CDR3 here is CASSPTGGWGQETQYF. DNA for the CDR3: TGTGCCAGCAGCCCGACAGGGGGGTGGGGACAAGAGACCCAGTACTTC.

In this sample, this clonotype turned up many times. The chain carries TRBV7-8 and TRBJ1-4, with 11 bases matching TRBD1. Trimming took 3 bases from V and 8 from J; bases not matched to a gene: 2. The CDR3 consists of 14 residues. The V gene's germline CDR1 is SGHVS and CDR2 FQNEAQ. The CDR3 loop is CASSLDRGQEKLFF. Written as DNA, the CDR3 is TGTGCCAGCAGCTTGGACAGGGGGCAAGAAAAACTGTTTTTT. The whole variable domain, remainder taken from reference TRBV7-8 and TRBJ1-4, is GAGVSQSPRYKVAKRGQDVALRCDPISGHVSLFWYQQALGQGPEFLTYFQNEAQLDKSGLPSDRFFAERPEGSVSTLKIQRTQQEDSAVYLCASSLDRGQEKLFFGSGTQLSVL.

At least ten counts were recorded for this clonotype. The chain combines TRBV10-3 with TRBJ1-2; 10 bases line up with TRBD1. Germline assignment: CDR1 ENHRY and CDR2 SYGVKD. The CDR3 contains 15 residues. Trimming cost V 2 bases and J 5 bases; bases outside gene matches: 5. The CDR3 DNA follows: TGTGCCATCAGTGAGCAAGGGGGACAGGGGTATGGCTACACCTTC. Its protein product is CAISEQGGQGYGYTF.

In its sample, this clonotype was seen many times. The V call is TRBV18, the J call TRBJ1-3; D is undetermined. Germline values: CDR1 KGHSH, CDR2 LQKENI. The CDR3 is 16 residues long. V lost 2 bases to trimming and J lost 0 bases, with 11 bases between them. DNA for the CDR3: TGTGCCAGCTCACCAGAAGGGTTGCGCTCTGGAAACACCATATATTTT. Protein product: CASSPEGLRSGNTIYF.

This clonotype has at least ten counts. The CDR3, as DNA: TGTGCCAGCAGCTTAGGTGGCGGGGGGGGGTACAATGAGCAGTTCTTC. Translating it yields CASSLGGGGGYNEQFF. The chain joins TRBV7-3 to TRBJ2-1; 9 nucleotides align to TRBD2. This CDR3 comprises 16 residues. The ends lost 2 bases at V and 4 bases at J; junction bases unmatched: 6. Per the germline V gene, CDR1 is SGHTA and CDR2 is FQGTGA.

To note about this clonotype: A much larger clone differs from this one at a single base, so this may be a read error. This chain links TRBV12-5 with TRBJ2-1; the D gene is possibly TRBD1 (6 bases). The germline gives CDR1 LGHNT, CDR2 FRNRAP. The CDR3 has 14 amino acids. V was clipped by 3 bases and J by 7 bases, with 13 bases between them. CDR3 residues: CASGFWGLGNEQFF. CDR3 DNA: TGTGCTAGTGGTTTCTGGGGGCTGGGTAATGAGCAGTTCTTC.

This clonotype was found a few times. This chain uses TRBV12-5 with TRBJ1-1, with 7 bases matching TRBD1. V was clipped by 1 base and J by 1 base; unmatched bases: 0. In germline, CDR1 is LGHNT, CDR2 FRNRAP. The CDR3 has 14 amino acids. CDR3 sequence (DNA): TGTGCTAGTGGTTTGGGACAGGGGAACACTGAAGCTTTCTTT. Protein product: CASGLGQGNTEAFF.

This clonotype has just one count. Sequence at one end of the junction differs from germline and may be a read error. This chain joins TRBV11-2 and TRBJ2-2, with D possibly TRBD2 on 5 matching bases. In germline, CDR1 is SGHAT, CDR2 FQNNGV. This CDR3 has 16 amino acids. CDR3 bases: TGTGCCAGCAGCTTAGGCGTTATCTCGAGCACCGGGGAGCCGTTTTTT. It codes for CASSLGVISSTGEPFF. The full variable domain, completed using reference TRBV11-2 and TRBJ2-2, is EAGVAQSPRYKIIEKRQSVAFWCNPISGHATLYWYQQILGQGPKLLIQFQNNGVVDDSQLPKDRFSAERLKGVDSTLKIQPAKLEDSAVYLCASSLGVISSTGEPFFGEGSRLTVL.

This clonotype appeared many times. The chain links TRBV3-1 to TRBJ2-7, with 11 bases fitting TRBD2. With V trimmed by 7 bases and J by 2 bases, 7 bases remained unmatched. The CDR3 runs 15 residues. Germline loops: CDR1 LGHDT, CDR2 YNNKEL (reference sequence). DNA for the CDR3: TGTGCCAGCAAAAAATCGGGACTAGCGGCCTACGAGCAGTACTTC. Amino acid sequence: CASKKSGLAAYEQYF.

This clonotype occurred many times. The chain has TRBV5-1 and TRBJ1-2; D gene unclear. Germline-derived CDR1 and CDR2 are SGHRS and YFSETQ. Between the trimmed V and J ends, which lost 0 bases and 0 bases, there was a span of 3 bases. The CDR3 has 13 residues. This CDR3 reads CASSLEPNYGYTF. In nucleotides, the CDR3 is TGCGCCAGCAGCTTGGAGCCTAACTATGGCTACACCTTC. Based on the CDR3 plus reference TRBV5-1 and TRBJ1-2, the full variable domain is KAGVTQTPRYLIKTRGQQVTLSCSPISGHRSVSWYQQTPGQGLQFLFEYFSETQRNKGNFPGRFSGRQFSNSRSEMNVSTLELGDSALYLCASSLEPNYGYTFGSGTRLTVV.

In this sample, this clonotype turned up many times. J is TRBJ1-6 and V is TRBV20-1; possibly TRBD1 for D (6 bases). This CDR3 is 14 amino acids long. From germline, CDR1 is DFQATT and CDR2 SNEGSKA (reference sequence). Deletions cut 1 base from V and 7 bases from J, with 11 bases between. The CDR3 DNA reads TGCAGTGCTAGAGTGGGGGGCACAAATTCACCCCTCCACTTT. Its translation is CSARVGGTNSPLHF.

This clonotype has at least ten counts. The rearrangement joins TRBV12-3 or TRBV12-4 to TRBJ1-2; 10 nucleotides agree with TRBD1. V lost 5 bases to trimming and J lost 4 bases; unmatched junction nucleotides: 4. CDR3 size: 14 residues. CDR3 in amino acids: CASSPRDRGYGYTF. CDR3 DNA sequence: TGTGCCAGCAGTCCCCGGGACAGGGGCTATGGCTACACCTTC.

At least ten counts were recorded for this clonotype. One base away lies a much larger clone, so this may be a sequencing read error. The genes are TRBV20-1 and TRBJ2-7, with 7 bases matching TRBD1. The CDR3 is made up of 16 amino acids. The germline gives CDR1 DFQATT, CDR2 SNEGSKA (reference sequence). The V gene end was trimmed by 0 bases and the J gene end by 5 bases; junction bases not matched to a gene: 13. CDR3 amino acids: CSARDPTGTADHEQYF. In nucleotides, the CDR3 is TGCAGTGCTAGAGACCCCACCGGGACAGCGGACCACGAGCAGTACTTC.

On this clonotype: An end of the junction differs from the germline gene, which may be a read error. The chain combines TRBV4-1 with TRBJ1-4; perhaps TRBD1 as D (6 bases). CDR3 length: 14 amino acids. Germline lookup yields CDR1 MGHRA and CDR2 YSYEKL. The CDR3: CTSSQGTPNERLFF. The DNA of the CDR3 is TGCACCAGCAGCCAAGGGACACCAAATGAAAGACTGTTTTTT.

Turning to this clonotype: A much more abundant neighbour one base away suggests this may be a read error. The gene calls are TRBV7-9 and TRBJ2-4; TRBD2 is a possible D gene (6 bases). The CDR3 extends over 18 amino acids. CDR1 is SEHNR, CDR2 FQNEAQ, per germline (reference sequence). The CDR3 region has the DNA TGTGCCAGCAGCTCAATGACTAGATTGCTTGAAACCAAACACATTCAGTACTTC. This gives the protein CASSSMTRLLETKHIQYF.

On this clonotype: Here the CDR3 omits its conserved ending phenylalanine or tryptophan, so a read error is the likely source. The chain has TRBV10-3 and TRBJ2-1; unclear D gene. CDR1 is ENHRY, CDR2 SYGVKD, per germline. The CDR3 runs 13 residues. CDR3 region: CVISVGETYEQFL. The CDR3 DNA sequence: TGTGTCATCAGTGTCGGCGAAACCTATGAGCAGTTCCTC.

This clonotype appeared many times. This chain uses TRBV5-1 with TRBJ2-1; D is unclear. The V end was cut by 3 bases, the J end by 4 bases, with 14 bases between. Germline V gene data show CDR1 as SGHRS and CDR2 as YFSETQ. This CDR3 has 15 amino acids. This chain's CDR3 is CASSYMAGEYNEQFF. CDR3 nucleotides: TGCGCCAGCAGCTACATGGCAGGCGAGTACAATGAGCAGTTCTTC.

CDR3 DNA sequence: TGCAGTTCCGAGGGGGGCTATAATTCACCCCTCCACTTT. Amino acids: CSSEGGYNSPLHF. This chain uses TRBV20-1 with TRBJ1-6, with a weak D call TRBD1 (6 bases). This CDR3 spans 13 amino acids. V dropped 8 bases and J dropped 3 bases, with 11 bases sitting between them. CDR1 is DFQATT and CDR2 is SNEGSKA in the germline V gene (reference sequence).

This clonotype was detected many times. The chain is built from TRBV7-3 and TRBJ2-3; TRBD2 agrees at 7 bases. The CDR3 runs 16 residues. The junction had 8 bases not matched to a gene; V was cut back by 3 bases and J by 2 bases. Germline V gene lookup returns CDR1 SGHTA and CDR2 FQGTGA. The CDR3 spells CASSLGTTTITDTQYF. For the CDR3, the DNA is TGTGCCAGCAGCTTGGGGACTACCACCATCACAGATACGCAGTATTTT.

This clonotype came up many times. The chain carries TRBV20-1 and TRBJ1-1, with D possibly matching TRBD1 (6 bases). The germline V gene encodes CDR1 DFQATT and CDR2 SNEGSKA (reference sequence). The V end lost 5 bases, the J end lost 2 bases, and 12 bases lay between the germline ends. This CDR3 region has 13 residues. CDR3 loop: CSAARGTNTEAFF. The CDR3 nucleotides are TGCAGTGCTGCCAGGGGCACTAACACTGAAGCTTTCTTT.

For this clonotype: Germline is not matched at one junction end, which may reflect a read error. The chain employs TRBV20-1 and TRBJ1-2; D ambiguous. The CDR3 has 13 amino acids. The germline V gene has CDR1 DFQATT and CDR2 SNEGSKA (reference sequence). CDR3 residues: CGAPEDGDYGYTF. As DNA, the CDR3 is TGCGGTGCCCCCGAGGACGGGGACTATGGCTACACCTTC.